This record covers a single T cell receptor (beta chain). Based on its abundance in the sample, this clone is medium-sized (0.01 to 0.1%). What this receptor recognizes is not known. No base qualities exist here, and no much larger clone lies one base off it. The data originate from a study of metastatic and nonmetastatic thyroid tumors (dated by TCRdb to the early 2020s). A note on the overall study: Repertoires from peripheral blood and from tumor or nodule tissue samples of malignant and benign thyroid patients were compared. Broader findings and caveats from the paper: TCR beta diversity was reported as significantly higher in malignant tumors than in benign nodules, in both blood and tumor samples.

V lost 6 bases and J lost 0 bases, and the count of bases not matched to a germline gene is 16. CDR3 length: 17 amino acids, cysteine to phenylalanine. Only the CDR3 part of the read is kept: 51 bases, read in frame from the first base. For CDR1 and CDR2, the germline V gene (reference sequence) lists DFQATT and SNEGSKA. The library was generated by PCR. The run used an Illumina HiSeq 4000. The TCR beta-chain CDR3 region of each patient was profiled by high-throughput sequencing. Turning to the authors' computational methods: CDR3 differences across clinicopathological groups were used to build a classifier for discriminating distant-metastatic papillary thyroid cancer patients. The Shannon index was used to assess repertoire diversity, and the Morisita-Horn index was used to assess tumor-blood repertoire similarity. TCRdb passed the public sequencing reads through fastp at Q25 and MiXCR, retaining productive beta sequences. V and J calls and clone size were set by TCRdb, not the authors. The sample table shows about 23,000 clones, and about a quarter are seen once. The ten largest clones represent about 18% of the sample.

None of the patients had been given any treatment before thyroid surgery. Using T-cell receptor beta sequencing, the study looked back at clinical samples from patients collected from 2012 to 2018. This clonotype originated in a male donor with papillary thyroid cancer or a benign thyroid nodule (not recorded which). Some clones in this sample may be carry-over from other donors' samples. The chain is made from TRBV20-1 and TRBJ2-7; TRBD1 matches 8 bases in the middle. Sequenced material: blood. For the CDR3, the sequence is CSASGWTGSESSYEQYF. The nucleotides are TGCAGTGCCTCGGGCTGGACAGGGAGTGAGAGCTCCTACGAGCAGTACTTC.